The 25 T cell receptor beta chains given below trace back to one sample, sequenced in a study of blood T cell repertoires in COVID-19. Assay: immunoSEQ multiplex PCR; the TCRdb copy retains only in-frame clones and omits some. The sample has 77,000 or so clones; less than 85% are singletons. What was sequenced was peripheral blood. The receptor set was obtained from a human donor with acute or convalescent COVID-19. The donor label of this sample is uncertain.

This clone was detected a few times. V gene TRBV6-1 combines with J gene TRBJ1-4; 9 bases line up with TRBD1. The trim removed 11 bases at V and 6 bases at J, leaving 10 bases unmatched. The CDR3 runs to 14 residues. Per the germline V gene, CDR1 is MNHNS and CDR2 is SASEGT. CDR3 coding DNA: TGTGCCGCAGGCCCTACAGGGGGCTATGAAAAACTGTTTTTT. This codes for CAAGPTGGYEKLFF.

V is TRBV12-3 or TRBV12-4 and J is TRBJ1-1; D is undetermined. Trimming left V 4 bases short and J 4 bases short, with 10 bases between. The CDR3 spans 13 residues. CDR3 sequence: CASSYTRSTEAFF. The CDR3 nucleotides read TGTGCCAGCAGTTATACCAGAAGCACTGAAGCTTTCTTT.

The sample holds a few counts of this clone. CDR3 in amino acids: CASVRAENTDTQYF. The CDR3 DNA reads TGTGCCAGCGTCAGAGCGGAAAACACAGATACGCAGTATTTT. The chain carries TRBV7-9 and TRBJ2-3; TRBD2 might be the D (5 bases). Germline V gene sequence: CDR1 SEHNR, CDR2 FQNEAQ (reference sequence). Trimming left V 8 bases short and J 2 bases short, with 14 bases between. This CDR3 has 14 amino acids. The whole variable domain, remainder taken from reference TRBV7-9 and TRBJ2-3, is DTGVSQNPRHKITKRGQNVTFRCDPISEHNRLYWYRQTLGQGPEFLTYFQNEAQLEKSRLLSDRFSAERPKGSFSTLEIQRTEQGDSAMYLCASVRAENTDTQYFGPGTRLTVL.

This clone was observed a few times. The sample holds other DNA sequences that translate to the same CDR3. V is TRBV2 and J is TRBJ1-3; D is unclear. Germline-derived CDR1 and CDR2 are SNHLY and FYNNEI. The CDR3 runs 12 residues. Trimming removed 8 bases from V and 0 bases from J, with 5 bases in between. CDR3 in amino acids: CASGSSGNTIYF. The CDR3 DNA reads as TGTGCCAGCGGGAGCTCTGGAAACACCATATATTTT.

The rearrangement joins TRBV28 to TRBJ1-3, with TRBD1 as a possible D gene (6 bases). The CDR3 is 13 residues long. CDR1 is MDHEN and CDR2 is SYDVKM in the germline V gene. The germline V and J ends were trimmed by 7 bases and 3 bases, with 10 bases remaining between them. The CDR3 DNA sequence: TGTGCCAGCATCTCGGACAGTGGAAACACCATATATTTT. Its translation is CASISDSGNTIYF.

In its sample, this clone was seen a few times. The V call is TRBV29-1, the J call TRBJ1-3; D might be TRBD1 (5 bases). Germline lookup yields CDR1 SQVTM and CDR2 ANQGSEA. The CDR3 is made up of 14 amino acids. V lost 6 bases to trimming and J lost 0 bases, with 12 bases between them. Here the CDR3 DNA reads TGCAGCGTCCAATCAGGGATCTCTGGAAACACCATATATTTT. It encodes CSVQSGISGNTIYF. Variable domain in full (rest from reference TRBV29-1 and TRBJ1-3): SAVISQKPSRDICQRGTSLTIQCQVDSQVTMMFWYRQQPGQSLTLIATANQGSEATYESGFVIDKFPISRPNLTFSTLTVSNMSPEDSSIYLCSVQSGISGNTIYFGEGSWLTVV.

This chain links TRBV11-2 with TRBJ2-4; D possibly corresponds to TRBD2 (6 bases). V was clipped by 6 bases and J by 7 bases, with 16 bases between them. The germline gives CDR1 SGHAT, CDR2 FQNNGV. The CDR3 consists of 14 residues. The CDR3 coding sequence is TGTGCCAGCAGTCGAGGGACCCGGGAGAACATTCAGTACTTC. Its translation: CASSRGTRENIQYF.

This sequence joins TRBV3-1 (or the pseudogene TRBV3-2) and TRBJ1-5; 9 bases match TRBD1. With V trimmed by 5 bases and J by 7 bases, 6 bases remained unmatched. CDR1 and CDR2 (germline): LGHDT, YNNKEL (reference sequence). CDR3 length: 14 amino acids. The CDR3: CASSGQGSGQPQHF. The CDR3 nucleotides read TGTGCCAGCAGCGGACAGGGGTCAGGCCAGCCCCAGCATTTT.

J is TRBJ2-1 and V is TRBV28; D is perhaps TRBD1 (5 bases). Germline CDR1 reads MDHEN; CDR2 reads SYDVKM. This CDR3 spans 16 amino acids. With 7 bases removed from V and 7 bases from J, the gap between germline ends came to 23 bases. The CDR3 region is CASTRGGIQGLNEQFF. CDR3 DNA: TGTGCCAGCACTAGAGGTGGGATTCAGGGTCTGAATGAGCAGTTCTTC. Full variable domain (missing parts from reference TRBV28 and TRBJ2-1): DVKVTQSSRYLVKRTGEKVFLECVQDMDHENMFWYRQDPGLGLRLIYFSYDVKMKEKGDIPEGYSVSREKKERFSLILESASTNQTSMYLCASTRGGIQGLNEQFFGPGTRLTVL.

V gene TRBV20-1 combines with J gene TRBJ1-1; 7 nucleotides line up with TRBD1. CDR3 length: 14 amino acids. The J segment lost 4 bases and the V segment lost 3 bases, leaving 8 bases of the junction unmatched. Looked up from germline, CDR1 is DFQATT and CDR2 is SNEGSKA (reference sequence). CDR3 residues: CSASQQGYVTEAFF. The DNA of the CDR3 is TGCAGTGCTAGTCAACAGGGGTATGTCACTGAAGCTTTCTTT.

This chain joins TRBV10-3 and TRBJ2-1; no definite D call. The V gene lost 6 bases and the J gene lost 5 bases, with 11 bases spanning the gap. Germline lookup yields CDR1 ENHRY and CDR2 SYGVKD. CDR3 size: 13 residues. CDR3 protein: CAISLKQDNEQFF. The CDR3 bases are TGTGCCATCAGCTTAAAACAAGACAATGAGCAGTTCTTC.

The J gene is TRBJ2-7, the V gene TRBV6-4; TRBD2 matches 11 bases. The CDR3 loop spans 14 amino acids. After removal of 6 bases from V and 6 bases from J, the junction contained 7 bases not matched to a gene. The germline V gene has CDR1 MRHNA and CDR2 SNTAGT. The chain's CDR3 is CASSVIAGGGEQYF. The CDR3 DNA reads TGTGCCAGCAGCGTGATAGCGGGAGGGGGCGAGCAGTACTTC.

The J gene is TRBJ1-5, the V gene TRBV19; no firm D call. Germline V CDR1 and CDR2: LNHDA, SQIVND (reference sequence). Trimming stripped 6 bases from V and 0 bases from J, with 9 bases between. The length of the CDR3 is 14 residues. CDR3 sequence reads: CASRVSYSNQPQHF. The CDR3 region has the DNA TGTGCCAGTAGGGTGAGTTATAGCAATCAGCCCCAGCATTTT.

This clone was seen more than once but under ten times. This chain joins TRBV18 and TRBJ2-2; possible D gene TRBD1, 6 bases. Trimming left V 7 bases short and J 4 bases short, with 16 bases between. The V gene's germline CDR1 is KGHSH and CDR2 LQKENI. This CDR3 region has 15 residues. The CDR3 DNA is TGTGCCAGCTGGGAAAGGGGGAGAAGCACCGGGGAGCTGTTTTTT. This gives the protein CASWERGRSTGELFF.

J is TRBJ2-3 and V is TRBV7-2; D gene ambiguous. CDR3 length equals 13 residues. The ends were cut back, 4 bases at V and 2 bases at J, with 7 bases in the middle. Germline V gene sequence: CDR1 SGHTA, CDR2 FQGNSA. The CDR3 region is CASSSPNTDTQYF. CDR3 bases: TGTGCCAGCAGCTCACCTAACACAGATACGCAGTATTTT.

This chain uses TRBV19 with TRBJ2-5; D gene unclear. V dropped 5 bases and J dropped 5 bases, with 9 bases sitting between them. The CDR3 is 12 residues long. Germline V gene data show CDR1 as LNHDA and CDR2 as SQIVND (reference sequence). Written as DNA, the CDR3 is TGTGCCAGTAGTGCCGGTTTGGAGACCCAGTACTTC. Translated: CASSAGLETQYF.

The genes are TRBV12-3 or TRBV12-4 and TRBJ2-1; D is perhaps TRBD2 (5 bases). This CDR3 is 13 amino acids long. Trimming removed 2 bases at V and 7 bases at J, with 9 bases between. The CDR3: CASSLFRENEQFF. DNA for the CDR3: TGTGCCAGCAGTTTATTTCGGGAAAATGAGCAGTTCTTC.

This clone occurred once. The chain joins TRBV12-1 to TRBJ2-1; the D call in the table, TRBD2, was not verified against the DNA. TRBV12-1 is flagged as a pseudogene. The CDR3 consists of 18 residues. CDR3 residues: CASSFAQRGGSSYNEQFF. CDR3 coding DNA: TGTGCCAGCAGCTTTGCGCAAAGGGGCGGGAGCTCCTACAATGAGCAGTTCTTC.

This chain joins TRBV6-5 and TRBJ1-1; 8 bases agree with TRBD1. Trimming at V came to 10 bases and at J to 2 bases, leaving 12 bases not matched to a gene. CDR3 length equals 15 residues. Germline lookup yields CDR1 MNHEY and CDR2 SVGAGI. The CDR3 region is CATFSDRGFNTEAFF. The CDR3 DNA reads TGTGCCACCTTTTCCGACAGGGGCTTCAACACTGAAGCTTTCTTT.

V gene TRBV7-8 combines with J gene TRBJ2-3; 8 bases fit TRBD1. There are 15 residues in the CDR3. V dropped 4 bases and J dropped 5; count of bases not matched to a gene: 8. The germline gives CDR1 SGHVS, CDR2 FQNEAQ. This CDR3 reads CASSSTGAHLDTQYF. In nucleotides, the CDR3 is TGTGCCAGCAGCTCGACAGGGGCCCATCTAGATACGCAGTATTTT.

This chain uses TRBV3-1 (or the pseudogene TRBV3-2) with TRBJ1-5; D gene unclear. The CDR3 totals 15 residues. Germline CDR1 and CDR2: LGHDT and YNNKEL (reference sequence). V lost 0 bases and J lost 9, with 15 bases in between. The CDR3 nucleotides read TGTGCCAGCAGCCAAGATGACACTTCTACTTGGCCCCAGCATTTT. It is translated as CASSQDDTSTWPQHF.

The chain employs TRBV24-1 and TRBJ1-5; D possibly corresponds to TRBD1 (6 bases). CDR3 size: 15 residues. V was pared by 6 bases and J by 1 base, with 12 bases between. Germline assignment: CDR1 KGHDR and CDR2 SFDVKD. CDR3 amino acids: CATSTADSSNQPQHF. The CDR3 region has the DNA TGTGCCACCAGTACCGCGGACAGCAGCAATCAGCCCCAGCATTTT.

The CDR3 sequence is CASSVATGNGYTF. CDR3 sequence (DNA): TGTGCCAGCAGTGTTGCAACAGGGAATGGCTACACCTTC. The chain uses TRBV2 and TRBJ1-2; TRBD1 is a possible D gene (6 bases). The CDR3 covers 13 residues. V was shortened by 4 bases and J by 6 bases, with 12 bases between the two germline ends. Germline CDR1 SNHLY, CDR2 FYNNEI.

This chain uses TRBV21-1 with TRBJ1-2; the DNA was not compared with TRBD1, the D call given in the table. TRBV21-1 is shown as a pseudogene. The CDR3 covers 16 residues. This CDR3 reads CASSKEHRAKGDGYTF. In DNA form, the CDR3 reads TGTGCCAGCAGCAAAGAGCACAGGGCAAAAGGGGATGGCTACACCTTC.

The gene calls are TRBV9 and TRBJ1-5; 7 bases are a match to TRBD1. V shed 0 bases and J 5 bases; nucleotides not matched to a gene: 5. The CDR3 is 15 residues long. CDR1 and CDR2 from the germline V gene are SGDLS and YYNGEE. The CDR3 DNA reads TGTGCCAGCAGCGTAGACGGACAGGACTATCAGCCCCAGCATTTT. Its protein is CASSVDGQDYQPQHF.